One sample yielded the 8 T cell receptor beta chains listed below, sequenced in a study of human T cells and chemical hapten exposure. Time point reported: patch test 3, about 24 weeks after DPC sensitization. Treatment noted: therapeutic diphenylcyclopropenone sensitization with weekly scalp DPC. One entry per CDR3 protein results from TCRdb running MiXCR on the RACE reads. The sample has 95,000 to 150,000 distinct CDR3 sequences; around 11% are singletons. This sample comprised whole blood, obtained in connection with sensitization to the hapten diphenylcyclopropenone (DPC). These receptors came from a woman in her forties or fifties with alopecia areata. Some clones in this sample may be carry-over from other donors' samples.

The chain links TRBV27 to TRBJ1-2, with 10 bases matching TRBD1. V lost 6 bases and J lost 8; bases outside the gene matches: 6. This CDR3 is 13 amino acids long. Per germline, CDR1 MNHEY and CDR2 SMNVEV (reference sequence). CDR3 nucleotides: TGTGCCAGCAGGGGGACAGGGGAAGAAGGCTACACCTTC. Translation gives CASRGTGEEGYTF.

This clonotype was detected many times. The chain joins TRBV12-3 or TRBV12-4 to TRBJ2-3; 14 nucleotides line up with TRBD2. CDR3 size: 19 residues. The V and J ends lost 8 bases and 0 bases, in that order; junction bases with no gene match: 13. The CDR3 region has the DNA TGTGCCAGCGAGGTCTTCTGGACTAGCGGGGGGTCTAGCACAGATACGCAGTATTTT. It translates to CASEVFWTSGGSSTDTQYF.

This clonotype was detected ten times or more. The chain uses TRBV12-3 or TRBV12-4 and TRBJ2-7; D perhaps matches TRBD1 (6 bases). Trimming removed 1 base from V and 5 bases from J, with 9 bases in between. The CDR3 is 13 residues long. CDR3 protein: CASSLGRGDEQYF. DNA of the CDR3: TGTGCCAGCAGTTTAGGCAGGGGTGACGAGCAGTACTTC.

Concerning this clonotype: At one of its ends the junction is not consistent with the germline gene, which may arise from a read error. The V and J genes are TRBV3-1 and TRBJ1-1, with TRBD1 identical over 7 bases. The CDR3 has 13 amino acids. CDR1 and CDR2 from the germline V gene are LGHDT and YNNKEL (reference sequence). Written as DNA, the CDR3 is TGTGCCAGCAGACAAGGGGGCAACACTGAAGCTTTCTTT. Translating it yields CASRQGGNTEAFF. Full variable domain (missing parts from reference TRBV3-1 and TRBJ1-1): DTAVSQTPKYLVTQMGNDKSIKCEQNLGHDTMYWYKQDSKKFLKIMFSYNNKELIINETVPNRFSPKSPDKAHLNLHINSLELGDSAVYFCASRQGGNTEAFFGQGTRLTVV.

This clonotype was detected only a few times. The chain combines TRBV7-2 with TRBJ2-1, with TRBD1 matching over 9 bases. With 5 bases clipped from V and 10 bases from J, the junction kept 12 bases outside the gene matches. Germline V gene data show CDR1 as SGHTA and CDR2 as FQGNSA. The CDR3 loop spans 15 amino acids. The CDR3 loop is CASSPQGASGSEQFF. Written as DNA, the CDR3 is TGTGCCAGCAGCCCACAGGGGGCTAGCGGATCCGAGCAGTTCTTC.

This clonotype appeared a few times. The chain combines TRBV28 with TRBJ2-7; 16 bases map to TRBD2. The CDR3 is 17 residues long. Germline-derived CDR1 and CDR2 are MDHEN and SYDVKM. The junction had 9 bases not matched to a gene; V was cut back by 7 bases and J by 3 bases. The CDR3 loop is CASKGTSGRGTYYEQYF. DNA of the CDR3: TGTGCCAGCAAAGGGACTAGCGGGAGGGGTACTTACTACGAGCAGTACTTC.

The CDR3 region is CASSQGNADTQYF. Written as DNA, the CDR3 is TGTGCCAGCAGTCAGGGAAACGCAGATACGCAGTATTTT. V gene TRBV6-2 or TRBV6-3 combines with J gene TRBJ2-3; possibly TRBD1 for D (5 bases). Trimming left V 5 bases short and J 4 bases short, with 10 bases between. The germline CDR1 and CDR2 sequences are MNHEY and SVGEGT. This CDR3 spans 13 amino acids.

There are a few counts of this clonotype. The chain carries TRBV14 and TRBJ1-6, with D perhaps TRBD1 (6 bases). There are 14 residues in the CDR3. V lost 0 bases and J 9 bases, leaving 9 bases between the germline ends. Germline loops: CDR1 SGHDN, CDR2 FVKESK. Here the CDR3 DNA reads TGTGCCAGCAGCCAAGACAGGGGAATTTCACCCCTCCACTTT. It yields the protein CASSQDRGISPLHF.